This passage covers 32 T cell receptor beta chains from one sample sequenced in a study of blood T cells in healthy people across ages. The authors ran a second PCR of about 6 to 11 cycles using a sample-barcoded 5' primer and a J-beta primer mix. TCRdb re-called the 5' RACE reads with MiXCR, one entry per CDR3 protein. The repertoire holds 1 million or so distinct CDR3 sequences, with 45% as singletons. Sequenced sample: blood. These TCRs come from a woman aged 55-75 years in good health.

This clonotype has just a few counts. This sequence joins TRBV7-9 and TRBJ2-1, with a weak D call TRBD1 (6 bases). The J call may not be correct, given that the DNA end is closer to TRBJ2-7. CDR1 SEHNR and CDR2 FQNEAQ come from the germline V gene (reference sequence). The CDR3 length is 12 residues. For the CDR3, the DNA is TGTGCCAGCAGCTTAAGGGACACCGAGCAGTACTTC. Translation: CASSLRDTEQYF.

This clonotype was detected a few times. V gene TRBV7-2 combines with J gene TRBJ1-6, with TRBD1 matching 8 bases. Trimming took 7 bases from V and 1 from J; bases not matched to a gene: 6. This CDR3 is 16 amino acids long. Per germline, CDR1 SGHTA and CDR2 FQGNSA. The CDR3 DNA reads TGTGCCAGCACCCCGGACAGGGCGTCCTATAATTCACCCCTCCACTTT. This gives the protein CASTPDRASYNSPLHF.

The chain joins TRBV5-6 to TRBJ2-7, with D possibly being TRBD1 or TRBD2 (5 bases each). Germline V gene sequence: CDR1 SGHDT, CDR2 YYEEEE. The CDR3 runs to 14 residues. V dropped 5 bases and J dropped 3 bases, with 15 bases sitting between them. The CDR3 region is CASRGTGTIYEQYF. The CDR3 DNA follows: TGTGCCAGCAGGGGGACGGGAACTATCTACGAGCAGTACTTC. The full variable domain, with the rest looked up from reference TRBV5-6 and TRBJ2-7, is DAGVTQSPTHLIKTRGQQVTLRCSPKSGHDTVSWYQQALGQGPQFIFQYYEEEERQRGNFPDRFSGHQFPNYSSELNVNALLLGDSALYLCASRGTGTIYEQYFGPGTRLTVT.

This clonotype was seen at least ten times. This chain joins TRBV10-3 and TRBJ2-7; D remains unclear. V was trimmed by 3 bases and J by 2 bases, leaving 5 bases between them. CDR3 length equals 12 residues. The germline CDR1 and CDR2 sequences are ENHRY and SYGVKD. The CDR3 DNA sequence: TGTGCCATCAGTGATACCCCCTACGAGCAGTACTTC. This gives the protein CAISDTPYEQYF.

This clonotype came up once. This chain connects TRBV7-9 to TRBJ2-7; no reliable D call. Trimming shortened V by 5 bases and J by 8 bases, and 7 bases separated the two germline ends. The CDR3 has 10 amino acids. Germline CDR1 and CDR2: SEHNR and FQNEAQ (reference sequence). DNA of the CDR3: TGTGCCAGCAGCATTAGCAAGCAGTACTTC. This gives the protein CASSISKQYF.

The chain combines TRBV27 with TRBJ1-2; D is ambiguous. This CDR3 comprises 14 residues. The germline V and J ends were trimmed by 0 bases and 0 bases, with 5 bases remaining between them. The V gene's germline CDR1 is MNHEY and CDR2 SMNVEV (reference sequence). The CDR3 sequence is CASSLSPANYGYTF. Here the CDR3 DNA reads TGTGCCAGCAGTTTATCGCCGGCTAACTATGGCTACACCTTC.

This clonotype was recorded a few times. The chain combines TRBV10-3 with TRBJ2-1; 10 nucleotides agree with TRBD2. This CDR3 is built from 15 residues. Germline V CDR1 and CDR2: ENHRY, SYGVKD. V shed 2 bases and J 5 bases; nucleotides not matched to a gene: 3. The CDR3: CAISERTSGHNEQFF. As DNA, the CDR3 is TGTGCCATCAGTGAGCGGACTAGCGGACACAATGAGCAGTTCTTC.

A note on this clonotype: At one end, the junction sequence differs from germline, possibly due to a read error. This chain uses TRBV25-1 with TRBJ1-5, with 12 bases fitting TRBD1. CDR3 size: 15 residues. The germline V gene has CDR1 MGHDK and CDR2 SYGVNS. CDR3: CASSLGTGGNRPQHF. CDR3 DNA sequence: TGTGCCAGCAGTCTCGGGACAGGGGGCAATCGGCCCCAGCATTTT.

Comment on this clonotype: The junction and the germline gene differ at one end; a read error may be behind it. The chain recombines TRBV25-1 with TRBJ2-6, with D possibly TRBD1 on 6 matching bases. Looked up from germline, CDR1 is MGHDK and CDR2 is SYGVNS. The CDR3 totals 17 residues. Here the CDR3 DNA reads TGTGCCAGCAGGGGGGACATGAAGAACTCTGGGACCAACGTCCTGACTTTC. Amino acids: CASRGDMKNSGTNVLTF.

This clonotype was counted between two and nine times. The chain uses TRBV5-1 and TRBJ2-7; 7 bases fit TRBD1. This CDR3 comprises 14 residues. CDR1 SGHRS and CDR2 YFSETQ come from the germline V gene. V lost 3 bases to trimming and J lost 3 bases; unmatched junction nucleotides: 6. As DNA, the CDR3 is TGCGCCAGCAGCTGGAACAGGGGAAACTACGAGCAGTACTTC. Translating gives CASSWNRGNYEQYF.

To note about this clonotype: The junction shows a germline mismatch at one end, possibly a read error. The chain links TRBV10-1 to TRBJ2-3; TRBD1 might be the D (6 bases). Germline V CDR1 and CDR2: WNHNN, SYGVQD (reference sequence). This CDR3 spans 16 amino acids. CDR3 sequence (DNA): TGCGCCAGCAGTGACCAAGGGACAACTCGCACAGATACGCGGTATTTT. Its protein is CASSDQGTTRTDTRYF.

V is TRBV7-6 and J is TRBJ2-3, with TRBD2 as a possible D gene (7 bases). The CDR3 spans 14 residues. V lost 8 bases to trimming and J lost 4 bases, with 16 bases between them. Germline V gives CDR1 SGHVS, CDR2 FNYEAQ. The CDR3 bases are TGTGCCAGCTCAGGCGGGGGACAACCAGATACGCAGTATTTT. This sequence encodes CASSGGGQPDTQYF.

This clonotype showed up just a few times. The chain uses TRBV20-1 and TRBJ2-1; 13 bases match TRBD2. J gave up 9 bases and V 6 bases, and 8 bases lay outside the gene matches. The germline gives CDR1 DFQATT, CDR2 SNEGSKA (reference sequence). The CDR3 consists of 14 residues. The CDR3 bases are TGCAGTGCCATACTAGCGGGAGGGCCCGGTGAGCAGTTCTTC. Translation: CSAILAGGPGEQFF.

The V and J genes are TRBV29-1 and TRBJ2-5; possibly TRBD1 for D (6 bases). V gave up 7 bases and J gave up 9 bases, with 21 bases separating them. From germline, CDR1 is SQVTM and CDR2 ANQGSEA. This CDR3 has 13 residues. The CDR3, as DNA: TGCAGCGGAGAGGCACAGGGTCAGTGGGCCCAGTACTTC. Protein sequence: CSGEAQGQWAQYF. Filled out from reference TRBV29-1 and TRBJ2-5, the complete variable domain reads SAVISQKPSRDICQRGTSLTIQCQVDSQVTMMFWYRQQPGQSLTLIATANQGSEATYESGFVIDKFPISRPNLTFSTLTVSNMSPEDSSIYLCSGEAQGQWAQYFGPGTRLLVL.

The V and J genes are TRBV2 and TRBJ2-7; D ambiguous. CDR3 size: 10 residues. The germline V gene has CDR1 SNHLY and CDR2 FYNNEI. Between the trimmed V and J ends, which lost 8 bases and 7 bases, there was a span of 9 bases. For the CDR3, the DNA is TGTGCCAGCGTGCTGGGGGAGCAGTACTTC. Translation: CASVLGEQYF.

This clonotype has a handful of counts. The V gene is TRBV27, the J gene TRBJ2-5; D assignment may be TRBD1 or TRBD2 (5 bases each). Germline V gene sequence: CDR1 MNHEY, CDR2 SMNVEV (reference sequence). The CDR3 runs to 18 residues. V was cut by 4 bases and J by 11 bases, with 32 bases left in between. This chain's CDR3 is CASSWLRPGRGSGNEQYF. The CDR3 DNA sequence: TGTGCCAGCAGTTGGCTGAGACCGGGACGGGGATCAGGCAATGAGCAGTACTTC.

In this sample, this clonotype turned up a few times. The chain couples TRBV29-1 to TRBJ2-1; 8 nucleotides match TRBD1. Trimming at V came to 2 bases and at J to 5 bases, leaving 8 bases not matched to a gene. There are 15 residues in the CDR3. Germline V lookup: CDR1 SQVTM, CDR2 ANQGSEA. CDR3 nucleotide sequence: TGCAGCGTTGAAATCGCAGGGGGCCCCAACAATGAGCAGTTCTTC. It specifies CSVEIAGGPNNEQFF.

The genes are TRBV7-3 and TRBJ2-7; the D gene is possibly TRBD2 (7 bases). Between the trimmed V and J ends, which lost 5 bases and 5 bases, there was a span of 16 bases. This CDR3 has 14 amino acids. Germline lookup yields CDR1 SGHTA and CDR2 FQGTGA. CDR3 bases: TGTGCCAGCAGCCTCGCAGGAGGGGGGGACGAGCAGTACTTC. Protein: CASSLAGGGDEQYF.

The chain employs TRBV14 and TRBJ2-2, with D possibly TRBD2 on 6 matching bases. The CDR3 is made up of 15 amino acids. Germline V gene lookup returns CDR1 SGHDN and CDR2 FVKESK. V lost 4 bases to trimming and J lost 4 bases, with 13 bases between them. The CDR3 nucleotides read TGTGCCAGCAGCCGGGGGAGGCAGGCCACCGGGGAGCTGTTTTTT. Translating it yields CASSRGRQATGELFF.

The chain is built from TRBV29-1 and TRBJ2-5; D is tentatively TRBD1 or TRBD2 (6 bases each). V gave up 2 bases and J gave up 0 bases, with 13 bases separating them. The CDR3 has 15 amino acids. From germline, CDR1 is SQVTM and CDR2 ANQGSEA. The CDR3 DNA sequence: TGCAGCGTTGAAATGGGGGGCAGGAACCAAGAGACCCAGTACTTC. This codes for CSVEMGGRNQETQYF.

This chain connects TRBV27 to TRBJ2-3; 12 nucleotides align to TRBD2. Germline lookup yields CDR1 MNHEY and CDR2 SMNVEV (reference sequence). The CDR3 runs 16 residues. The trim removed 5 bases at V and 4 bases at J, leaving 7 bases unmatched. DNA of the CDR3: TGTGCCAGCAGTCCCAAAGGACTAGCGGGGCCAGATACGCAGTATTTT. Translating gives CASSPKGLAGPDTQYF.

The chain uses TRBV20-1 and TRBJ2-5, with D uncertain. The germline V gene encodes CDR1 DFQATT and CDR2 SNEGSKA (reference sequence). The V and J ends lost 7 bases and 4 bases respectively, with 16 bases between them. The CDR3 runs to 13 residues. The CDR3 region has the DNA TGCAGTGTTAGCCCTAACCTCGGAGAGACCCAGTACTTC. This sequence encodes CSVSPNLGETQYF.

This clonotype was counted between two and nine times. CDR3 loop: CASTHRRSDTQYF. DNA for the CDR3: TGTGCCAGTACCCATAGAAGGTCAGATACGCAGTATTTT. The chain joins TRBV19 to TRBJ2-3, with D unclear. The CDR3 totals 13 residues. Germline CDR1 and CDR2: LNHDA and SQIVND (reference sequence). V was trimmed by 7 bases and J by 4 bases, leaving 12 bases between them. Full variable domain (remainder filled in from reference TRBV19 and TRBJ2-3): DGGITQSPKYLFRKEGQNVTLSCEQNLNHDAMYWYRQDPGQGLRLIYYSQIVNDFQKGDIAEGYSVSREKKESFPLTVTSAQKNPTAFYLCASTHRRSDTQYFGPGTRLTVL.

This clonotype was detected only once. The chain is built from TRBV19 and TRBJ2-3; 9 bases are a match to TRBD1. The CDR3 runs to 14 residues. Per germline, CDR1 LNHDA and CDR2 SQIVND (reference sequence). With V trimmed by 4 bases and J by 6 bases, 5 bases remained unmatched. The CDR3 region has the DNA TGTGCCAGTAGTACAACAGGGGGCGGGGATACGCAGTATTTT. Translated, it gives CASSTTGGGDTQYF.

This chain uses TRBV27 with TRBJ1-1, with D tentatively TRBD1 (6 bases). This CDR3 has 14 residues. Germline V gene lookup returns CDR1 MNHEY and CDR2 SMNVEV (reference sequence). Trimming shortened V by 2 bases and J by 4 bases, and 11 bases separated the two germline ends. CDR3 sequence reads: CASSLRGGPTEAFF. Here the CDR3 DNA reads TGTGCCAGCAGTTTAAGGGGGGGGCCCACTGAAGCTTTCTTT.

This clonotype occurred many times. This chain joins TRBV7-2 and TRBJ2-1; 11 bases agree with TRBD2. Germline CDR1 SGHTA, CDR2 FQGNSA. The trim removed 5 bases at V and 7 bases at J, leaving 10 bases unmatched. The CDR3 runs to 16 residues. The chain's CDR3 is CASSPMGLAGGNEQFF. In nucleotides, the CDR3 is TGTGCCAGCAGCCCGATGGGTCTAGCGGGGGGTAATGAGCAGTTCTTC.

The chain combines TRBV29-1 with TRBJ2-5; D call uncertain. Deletions cut 4 bases from V and 11 bases from J, with 17 bases between. Per germline, CDR1 SQVTM and CDR2 ANQGSEA. The CDR3 totals 12 residues. The CDR3 here is CSVGLIDNEQYF. The CDR3 coding sequence is TGCAGCGTTGGCTTGATAGACAATGAGCAGTACTTC.

The chain recombines TRBV7-2 with TRBJ2-7; 8 bases align to TRBD2. Germline values: CDR1 SGHTA, CDR2 FQGNSA. With V trimmed by 3 bases and J by 6 bases, 4 bases remained unmatched. The CDR3 contains 13 residues. The CDR3 DNA sequence: TGTGCCAGCAGCTTCAGCGGGAGTTTCGAGCAGTACTTC. This sequence encodes CASSFSGSFEQYF.

This rearrangement joins TRBV12-3 or TRBV12-4 to TRBJ2-7, with TRBD1 matching over 10 bases. The CDR3 contains 14 residues. J gave up 3 bases and V 7 bases, and 6 bases lay outside the gene matches. The CDR3 DNA reads TGTGCCAGCAACGGGGACAGGGGAAACTACGAGCAGTACTTC. Residues: CASNGDRGNYEQYF.

The chain uses TRBV2 and TRBJ2-1; D uncertain. Trimming left V 8 bases short and J 10 bases short, with 6 bases between. Germline V gene data show CDR1 as SNHLY and CDR2 as FYNNEI. The CDR3 spans 9 residues. The CDR3 sequence is CASGREQFF. CDR3 nucleotides: TGTGCCAGCGGCCGGGAGCAGTTCTTC.

J is TRBJ2-7 and V is TRBV7-2; TRBD1 agrees at 9 bases. The V segment lost 7 bases and the J segment 6 bases; nucleotides outside the gene matches: 10. This CDR3 region has 14 residues. Germline V lookup: CDR1 SGHTA, CDR2 FQGNSA. CDR3 nucleotides: TGTGCCAGCAATGGAGGACAGGGGACATCCGAGCAGTACTTC. Protein sequence: CASNGGQGTSEQYF. Looking up the rest from reference TRBV7-2 and TRBJ2-7 gives the full variable domain: GAGVSQSPSNKVTEKGKDVELRCDPISGHTALYWYRQSLGQGLEFLIYFQGNSAPDKSGLPSDRFSAERTGGSVSTLTIQRTQQEDSAVYLCASNGGQGTSEQYFGPGTRLTVT.

The V gene is TRBV4-1, the J gene TRBJ2-7; possible D gene TRBD1, 5 bases. Looked up from germline, CDR1 is MGHRA and CDR2 is YSYEKL. Trimming stripped 0 bases from V and 2 bases from J, with 14 bases between. The CDR3 is 16 amino acids. The CDR3 reads CASSQEGQGFTYEQYF. CDR3 in DNA: TGCGCCAGCAGCCAAGAGGGGCAGGGTTTCACCTACGAGCAGTACTTC.